A selection of T cell receptor beta chains follows, all from one sample in a study of T cell responses to AZD1222 COVID-19 vaccine. Assay: immunoSEQ multiplex PCR; the TCRdb copy retains only in-frame clones and omits some. The sample contains about 100,000 clones, just under 95% of which appear only once. Source: peripheral blood, taken on day 0 of AZD1222 vaccination. These receptors were collected from an adult in good health. Each CDR3 is given with its conserved first and last residue. A D gene is named only where the DNA matches it firmly. Where a row states a size, it is once, few, many or the class of an expanded clone; other rows omit it.

abundance	v_gene	d_gene	j_gene	CDR3aa	CDR3nt
once	TRBV6-2/TRBV6-3	.	TRBJ1-1	CASSEQGRTHTEAFF	TGTGCCAGCAGCGAACAGGGCAGGACGCACACTGAAGCTTTCTTT
.	TRBV18	.	TRBJ2-7	CASSPPGLDYEQYF	TGTGCCAGCTCACCACCGGGCCTCGACTACGAGCAGTACTTC
.	TRBV7-8	.	TRBJ2-7	CASSLGWGVGDEQYF	TGTGCCAGCAGCTTAGGATGGGGAGTCGGCGACGAGCAGTACTTC
.	TRBV7-8	TRBD2	TRBJ2-3	CASSPPRLADTQYF	TGTGCCAGCAGCCCTCCCCGACTAGCGGATACGCAGTATTTT
.	TRBV7-8	TRBD1	TRBJ2-5	CASSWTGVGETQYF	TGTGCCAGCAGCTGGACAGGGGTAGGGGAGACCCAGTACTTC
.	TRBV7-2	.	TRBJ1-1	CASSPGLLEEAFF	TGTGCCAGCAGTCCCGGACTGCTTGAAGAAGCTTTCTTT
.	TRBV27	.	TRBJ1-5	CASRGGNQPQHF	TGTGCCAGCAGGGGGGGTAATCAGCCCCAGCATTTT
.	TRBV2	.	TRBJ1-4	CASSEGLAGNEKLFF	TGTGCCAGCAGTGAGGGTTTGGCGGGTAATGAAAAACTGTTTTTT
.	TRBV5-1	TRBD1	TRBJ2-7	CASSPDRGLTYEQYF	TGCGCCAGCAGCCCAGACAGGGGGCTTACCTACGAGCAGTACTTC
.	TRBV19	TRBD1	TRBJ1-3	CASSFPDRGSGNTIYF	TGTGCCAGTAGTTTCCCCGACAGGGGCTCTGGAAACACCATATATTTT
.	TRBV6-2/TRBV6-3	.	TRBJ1-4	CASSYSRGINEKLFF	TGTGCCAGCAGTTACTCGAGGGGCATCAATGAAAAACTGTTTTTT
.	TRBV7-2	TRBD2	TRBJ2-2	CASSRGLAGGPGGELFF	TGTGCCAGCAGCCGCGGACTAGCGGGGGGGCCCGGCGGGGAGCTGTTTTTT
.	TRBV27	TRBD2	TRBJ2-1	CASNQRGSSYNEQFF	TGTGCCAGCAACCAGCGGGGGAGCTCCTACAATGAGCAGTTCTTC
.	TRBV30	.	TRBJ2-1	CAWSVYPLGQFF	TGTGCCTGGAGTGTATACCCCCTCGGGCAGTTCTTC
.	TRBV6-1	.	TRBJ1-3	CASSEAEWGYSGNTIYF	TGTGCCAGCAGTGAAGCGGAGTGGGGATACTCTGGAAACACCATATATTTT
.	TRBV30	.	TRBJ1-1	CAWSVRRAIGTEAFF	TGTGCCTGGAGTGTACGGAGGGCCATCGGAACTGAAGCTTTCTTT
.	TRBV27	.	TRBJ1-2	CASRQQGTFHGYTF	TGTGCCAGCAGGCAACAGGGAACATTCCATGGCTACACCTTC
.	TRBV4-2	TRBD1	TRBJ1-2	CASSQDQDRGRGGYTF	TGTGCCAGCAGCCAAGATCAGGACAGGGGGCGAGGTGGCTACACCTTC
.	TRBV4-3	TRBD1	TRBJ2-7	CASSQRTGGFPYEQYF	TGCGCCAGCAGCCAACGGACAGGGGGATTTCCCTACGAGCAGTACTTC
.	TRBV28	.	TRBJ1-5	CARQNQPQHF	TGTGCCAGACAAAATCAGCCCCAGCATTTT
.	TRBV7-2	.	TRBJ2-1	CASSLETSNGEQFF	TGTGCCAGCAGCTTAGAGACTAGTAACGGTGAGCAGTTCTTC
.	TRBV11-3	TRBD1	TRBJ1-1	CASSARQGANTEAFF	TGTGCCAGCAGCGCTCGACAGGGAGCGAACACTGAAGCTTTCTTT
.	TRBV12-3/TRBV12-4	.	TRBJ1-1	CASRLQGNTEAFF	TGTGCCAGCAGATTACAGGGAAACACTGAAGCTTTCTTT
.	TRBV13	.	TRBJ1-1	CASSSRGHQTEAFF	TGTGCCAGCAGCTCCCGCGGACATCAGACTGAAGCTTTCTTT
.	TRBV9	.	TRBJ2-2	CASSVLEFNTGELFF	TGTGCCAGCAGCGTTCTGGAATTCAACACCGGGGAGCTGTTTTTT
.	TRBV21-1	.	TRBJ1-3	CASSLDGGRSGNTIYF	TGTGCCAGCAGCCTTGATGGAGGGAGATCTGGAAACACCATATATTTT
.	TRBV7-9	TRBD2	TRBJ2-1	CASRQTSGSFNEQFF	TGTGCCAGCAGACAGACTAGCGGGAGCTTTAATGAGCAGTTCTTC
.	TRBV6-5	.	TRBJ2-7	CASSYDFTGRVQQYF	TGTGCCAGCAGTTATGATTTTACCGGGCGCGTCCAGCAGTACTTC
once	TRBV9	TRBD1	TRBJ2-2	CASSPRTGPNTGELFF	TGTGCCAGCAGCCCGCGGACAGGGCCGAACACCGGGGAGCTGTTTTTT
.	TRBV5-1	TRBD1	TRBJ2-3	CASSFSGQTTDTQYF	TGCGCCAGCAGCTTTTCGGGACAGACCACAGATACGCAGTATTTT
.	TRBV7-8	TRBD1	TRBJ1-6	CASSSGGTGKSPLHF	TGTGCCAGCAGCTCCGGTGGGACAGGGAAGTCACCCCTCCACTTT
.	TRBV4-1	TRBD2	TRBJ2-4	CASSQDPSLAGETKNIQYF	TGCGCCAGCAGCCAAGATCCTTCTCTAGCGGGAGAGACCAAAAACATTCAGTACTTC
.	TRBV6-1	.	TRBJ1-1	CASSERQNTEAFF	TGTGCCAGCAGTGAACGACAGAACACTGAAGCTTTCTTT
.	TRBV12-3/TRBV12-4	.	TRBJ2-3	CASSYTDTQYF	TGTGCCAGCAGTTATACAGATACGCAGTATTTT
.	TRBV27	.	TRBJ1-5	CASSLVGGRVSQPQHF	TGTGCCAGCAGTTTAGTGGGTGGGAGGGTGAGTCAGCCCCAGCATTTT
.	TRBV3-1/TRBV3-2	TRBD2	TRBJ2-1	CASSQGATGGEQFF	TGTGCCAGCAGCCAAGGGGCCACGGGAGGTGAGCAGTTCTTC
.	TRBV15	.	TRBJ1-6	CATSRARADNSPLHF	TGTGCCACCAGCAGAGCCCGAGCGGATAATTCACCCCTCCACTTT
.	TRBV7-8	.	TRBJ1-1	CASREGMNTEAFF	TGTGCCAGCAGGGAGGGCATGAACACTGAAGCTTTCTTT
.	TRBV28	.	TRBJ1-2	CASNGVWGYTF	TGTGCCAGCAATGGGGTTTGGGGCTACACCTTC
.	TRBV4-1	.	TRBJ1-2	CASSQEGKSNYGYTF	TGCGCCAGCAGCCAAGAGGGGAAGTCTAACTATGGCTACACCTTC
.	TRBV4-1	.	TRBJ2-7	CASSFQQRDTYEQYF	TGCGCCAGCAGCTTCCAGCAGCGCGACACCTACGAGCAGTACTTC
.	TRBV18	.	TRBJ2-7	CASSPQGAYEQYF	TGTGCCAGCTCACCACAGGGAGCCTACGAGCAGTACTTC
.	TRBV5-1	TRBD2	TRBJ2-7	CASSSSGSSYEQYF	TGCGCCAGCAGCTCTAGCGGTTCCTCCTACGAGCAGTACTTC
.	TRBV11-1	.	TRBJ1-1	CASSLASGHLNTEAFF	TGTGCCAGCAGCTTAGCCTCGGGACACTTGAACACTGAAGCTTTCTTT
.	TRBV28	.	TRBJ1-6	CASSLDRRVSSPLHF	TGTGCCAGCAGTTTAGATCGGAGGGTAAGCTCACCCCTCCACTTT
once	TRBV9	.	TRBJ2-6	CASSGTASLRANVLTF	TGTGCCAGCAGCGGGACAGCCTCTCTAAGGGCCAACGTCCTGACTTTC
.	TRBV18	.	TRBJ1-4	CASSPNIGAGSREKLFF	TGTGCCAGCTCACCAAACATCGGGGCAGGGTCGCGGGAAAAACTGTTTTTT
.	TRBV2	.	TRBJ1-1	CASSAGFMNTEAFF	TGTGCCAGCAGCGCCGGTTTTATGAACACTGAAGCTTTCTTT
.	TRBV7-9	.	TRBJ2-1	CASSLTNNEQFF	TGTGCCAGCAGCCTGACTAACAATGAGCAGTTCTTC